These 22 T cell receptor beta chains came from one sample sequenced in a study of cytomegalovirus exposure and HLA in healthy donors. PCR involved 60 Vbeta and 13 Jbeta primers. The protocol was immunoSEQ multiplex PCR, while the TCRdb copy is restricted to in-frame clones and leaves out a portion. The table records some 180,000 clones, over 80% of them present only once. The sample taken for sequencing was PBMCs. The origin of the receptors is a girl aged 10 to 17 in good health and CMV-seropositive.

This rearrangement joins TRBV5-6 to TRBJ2-7; 13 positions match TRBD2. CDR3 length: 16 amino acids. CDR1 is SGHDT and CDR2 is YYEEEE in the germline V gene. The V segment lost 0 bases and the J segment 3 bases; nucleotides outside the gene matches: 3. The CDR3 protein is CASSLGGTSGIYEQYF. The CDR3 DNA reads as TGTGCCAGCAGCTTGGGCGGGACTAGCGGGATCTACGAGCAGTACTTC.

The DNA of the CDR3 is TGTGCCAGCAGCTTTGACAGGGCCTACTATGGCTACACCTTC. Protein product: CASSFDRAYYGYTF. The J gene is TRBJ1-2, the V gene TRBV7-9; TRBD1 matches at 7 bases. V was pared by 3 bases and J by 3 bases, with 4 bases of the junction left unmatched. The CDR3 is 14 residues long. The germline V gene encodes CDR1 SEHNR and CDR2 FQNEAQ (reference sequence).

The chain has TRBV5-1 and TRBJ1-2, with 8 bases identical to TRBD1. The CDR3 runs 16 residues. Germline V gene sequence: CDR1 SGHRS, CDR2 YFSETQ. V lost 0 bases, J lost 6 bases, and 10 bases stayed unmatched. CDR3 sequence: CASSLARQGRSDGYTF. The CDR3 DNA follows: TGCGCCAGCAGCTTGGCCCGACAGGGGAGAAGCGATGGCTACACCTTC. The complete variable domain, with remaining parts taken from reference TRBV5-1 and TRBJ1-2, reads KAGVTQTPRYLIKTRGQQVTLSCSPISGHRSVSWYQQTPGQGLQFLFEYFSETQRNKGNFPGRFSGRQFSNSRSEMNVSTLELGDSALYLCASSLARQGRSDGYTFGSGTRLTVV.

The chain is built from TRBV11-2 and TRBJ2-1; TRBD2 aligns across 10 bases. With V trimmed by 6 bases and J by 4 bases, 6 bases remained unmatched. The length of the CDR3 is 15 residues. In germline, CDR1 is SGHAT, CDR2 FQNNGV. The DNA of the CDR3 is TGTGCCAGCAGACCTCTAGCGGGAGTGTACAATGAGCAGTTCTTC. This encodes CASRPLAGVYNEQFF.

Here the CDR3 reads CASSRGSGTGDTEAFF. The CDR3 nucleotides are TGCGCCAGCAGTCGTGGATCCGGGACAGGGGACACTGAAGCTTTCTTT. The chain recombines TRBV4-1 with TRBJ1-1; 10 nucleotides match TRBD1. Germline V gene lookup returns CDR1 MGHRA and CDR2 YSYEKL. Unmatched junction bases numbered 10, after V lost 6 bases and J lost 3 bases. The CDR3 is made up of 16 amino acids.

V usage is TRBV29-1 and J usage is TRBJ2-5; 8 positions agree with TRBD2. The CDR3 totals 12 residues. V lost 8 bases, J lost 5 bases, and 7 bases stayed unmatched. Germline V gene data show CDR1 as SQVTM and CDR2 as ANQGSEA. CDR3 sequence (DNA): TGCAGCTGGCGGGGGGTAGGGGAGACCCAGTACTTC. It encodes CSWRGVGETQYF.

This clone came up a few times. V usage is TRBV11-2 and J usage is TRBJ2-5; 8 bases are shared with TRBD1. This CDR3 contains 14 residues. After removal of 5 bases from V and 4 bases from J, the junction contained 6 bases not matched to a gene. Germline V gives CDR1 SGHAT, CDR2 FQNNGV. CDR3 in amino acids: CASSPAGQGETQYF. The CDR3 nucleotides are TGTGCCAGCAGCCCCGCCGGACAGGGAGAGACCCAGTACTTC.

The chain couples TRBV7-6 to TRBJ1-1, with D maybe TRBD1 (5 bases). Trimming took 5 bases from V and 5 from J, leaving 6 bases between them. The CDR3 consists of 11 residues. Germline CDR1 is SGHVS and CDR2 is FNYEAQ. CDR3 protein: CASSQGTEAFF. CDR3 bases: TGTGCCAGCAGCCAGGGAACTGAAGCTTTCTTT.

The rearrangement links TRBV2 to TRBJ1-5, with no clear D. The V gene lost 1 base and the J gene lost 3 bases, with 22 bases spanning the gap. The CDR3 spans 19 residues. Germline CDR1 and CDR2: SNHLY and FYNNEI. CDR3: CASSEVGRSLMPFNQPQHF. The CDR3 DNA sequence: TGTGCCAGCAGTGAAGTGGGCCGGTCATTGATGCCTTTCAATCAGCCCCAGCATTTT. The complete variable domain, with remaining parts taken from reference TRBV2 and TRBJ1-5, reads EPEVTQTPSHQVTQMGQEVILRCVPISNHLYFYWYRQILGQKVEFLVSFYNNEISEKSEIFDDQFSVERPDGSNFTLKIRSTKLEDSAMYFCASSEVGRSLMPFNQPQHFGDGTRLSIL.

The gene calls are TRBV5-4 and TRBJ2-1; 7 nucleotides agree with TRBD2. The germline V gene has CDR1 SGHNT and CDR2 YYREEE (reference sequence). The V and J ends lost 7 bases and 6 bases, in that order; junction bases with no gene match: 10. The CDR3 runs 14 residues. The CDR3 reads CASLMSGTRNEQFF. The CDR3 DNA reads TGTGCCAGCCTCATGAGCGGGACTCGCAATGAGCAGTTCTTC. Using reference TRBV5-4 and TRBJ2-1 for the parts outside the CDR3, the full variable domain is ETGVTQSPTHLIKTRGQQVTLRCSSQSGHNTVSWYQQALGQGPQFIFQYYREEENGRGNFPPRFSGLQFPNYSSELNVNALELDDSALYLCASLMSGTRNEQFFGPGTRLTVL.

This clone was recorded a few times. The V gene is TRBV7-2, the J gene TRBJ1-1; no reliable D call. Germline CDR1 SGHTA, CDR2 FQGNSA. This CDR3 region has 13 residues. The V end was cut by 1 base, the J end by 8 bases, with 11 bases between. The CDR3 here is CASSLGGLKEAFF. The CDR3 DNA follows: TGTGCCAGCAGCTTAGGAGGGCTGAAGGAAGCTTTCTTT. Supplemented by reference TRBV7-2 and TRBJ1-1, the full variable domain reads GAGVSQSPSNKVTEKGKDVELRCDPISGHTALYWYRQSLGQGLEFLIYFQGNSAPDKSGLPSDRFSAERTGGSVSTLTIQRTQQEDSAVYLCASSLGGLKEAFFGQGTRLTVV.

This chain links TRBV7-9 with TRBJ1-1; 11 nucleotides align to TRBD1. The CDR3 runs 15 residues. J was trimmed by 0 bases and V by 5 bases; bases with no gene match: 2. Germline-derived CDR1 and CDR2 are SEHNR and FQNEAQ (reference sequence). The CDR3 DNA reads TGTGCCAGCAGCACGGGACAGGGGGTGAACACTGAAGCTTTCTTT. Its protein product is CASSTGQGVNTEAFF.

V usage is TRBV25-1 and J usage is TRBJ2-5, with D possibly TRBD1 on 6 matching bases. The CDR3 extends over 13 amino acids. Trimming removed 7 bases from V and 1 base from J, with 10 bases in between. Germline values: CDR1 MGHDK, CDR2 SYGVNS. For the CDR3, the DNA is TGTGCCAGCACTCGGGACACCCAAGAGACCCAGTACTTC. Translating it yields CASTRDTQETQYF.

The rearrangement uses TRBV25-1 and TRBJ2-7; maybe TRBD1 (7 bases). Trimming left V 2 bases short and J 0 bases short, with 11 bases between. The CDR3 is made up of 15 amino acids. Germline CDR1 and CDR2: MGHDK and SYGVNS. The CDR3 loop is CASSEDRDSSYEQYF. CDR3 in DNA: TGTGCCAGCAGTGAAGACAGGGACTCCTCCTACGAGCAGTACTTC.

The V and J genes are TRBV5-5 and TRBJ2-2, with TRBD2 identical over 8 bases. Germline CDR1 SGHKS, CDR2 YYEKEE (reference sequence). The CDR3 totals 19 residues. With V trimmed by 4 bases and J by 0 bases, 14 bases remained unmatched. CDR3 DNA sequence: TGTGCCAGCAGCATTCAAAGCGGGAGAGTTAGAACGAACACCGGGGAGCTGTTTTTT. This encodes CASSIQSGRVRTNTGELFF.

The CDR3 nucleotides read TGCAGCATCCGGACAGGGGGGAGCACAGATACGCAGTATTTT. Translating gives CSIRTGGSTDTQYF. This chain uses TRBV29-1 with TRBJ2-3; TRBD1 aligns across 10 bases. Unmatched junction bases numbered 5, after V lost 8 bases and J lost 0 bases. The CDR3 covers 14 residues. The germline CDR1 and CDR2 sequences are SQVTM and ANQGSEA.

In this sample, this clone turned up a few times. The V and J genes are TRBV27 and TRBJ2-7, with 10 bases aligning to TRBD2. J was trimmed by 4 bases and V by 7 bases; bases with no gene match: 4. Per the germline V gene, CDR1 is MNHEY and CDR2 is SMNVEV (reference sequence). The length of the CDR3 is 13 residues. In nucleotides, the CDR3 is TGTGCCAGCAAGCTAGCGGGAGAATACGAGCAGTACTTC. Translating it yields CASKLAGEYEQYF.

V is TRBV30 and J is TRBJ2-7, with 7 bases identical to TRBD2. Trimming at V came to 7 bases and at J to 7 bases, leaving 16 bases not matched to a gene. CDR1 is GTSNPN and CDR2 is SVGIG in the germline V gene (reference sequence). The CDR3 runs 14 residues. CDR3 sequence: CAFIAGDPPREQYF. As DNA, the CDR3 is TGTGCCTTCATTGCGGGGGACCCCCCTCGGGAGCAGTACTTC.

The chain carries TRBV10-3 and TRBJ2-1, with 7 nucleotides matching TRBD2. The trim removed 4 bases at V and 6 bases at J, leaving 6 bases unmatched. Germline CDR1 is ENHRY and CDR2 is SYGVKD. This CDR3 is 14 amino acids long. CDR3 in DNA: TGTGCCATCAGTGGGGCGGGAGTGGGCAATGAGCAGTTCTTC. This gives the protein CAISGAGVGNEQFF.

For the CDR3, the DNA is TGTGCCACCCGCCGGGGGGAGTCTAGCACAGATACGCAGTATTTT. As protein: CATRRGESSTDTQYF. The chain recombines TRBV10-3 with TRBJ2-3; 7 bases line up with TRBD2. The length of the CDR3 is 15 residues. Trimming removed 10 bases from V and 0 bases from J; junction bases left unmatched: 10. Germline loops: CDR1 ENHRY, CDR2 SYGVKD.

The chain joins TRBV7-9 to TRBJ2-3; 9 bases are shared with TRBD2. The V and J ends lost 2 bases and 2 bases, in that order; junction bases with no gene match: 5. The CDR3 covers 16 residues. CDR1 is SEHNR, CDR2 FQNEAQ, per germline (reference sequence). The CDR3 DNA reads as TGTGCCAGCAGCTTAACTAGCGGGCGGGACACAGATACGCAGTATTTT. Translated: CASSLTSGRDTDTQYF.

This CDR3 is CASSLVGQGGAEAFF. CDR3 bases: TGTGCCAGCAGCTTAGTGGGACAGGGTGGGGCTGAAGCTTTCTTT. This sequence joins TRBV7-9 and TRBJ1-1; 9 positions match TRBD1. The CDR3 runs to 15 residues. Germline CDR1 and CDR2: SEHNR and FQNEAQ (reference sequence). V shed 1 base and J 6 bases; nucleotides not matched to a gene: 6.